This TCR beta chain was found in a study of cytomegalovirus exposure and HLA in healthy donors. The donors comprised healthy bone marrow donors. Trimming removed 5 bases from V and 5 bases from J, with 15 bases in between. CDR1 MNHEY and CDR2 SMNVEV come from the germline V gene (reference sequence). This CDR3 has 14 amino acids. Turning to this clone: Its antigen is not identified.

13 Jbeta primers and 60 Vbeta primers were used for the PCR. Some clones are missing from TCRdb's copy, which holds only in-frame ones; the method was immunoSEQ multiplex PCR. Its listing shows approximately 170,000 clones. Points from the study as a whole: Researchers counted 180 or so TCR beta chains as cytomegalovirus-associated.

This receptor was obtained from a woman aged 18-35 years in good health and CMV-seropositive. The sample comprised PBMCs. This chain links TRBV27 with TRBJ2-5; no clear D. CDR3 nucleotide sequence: TGTGCCAGCAGTAAGACTCGCCTCACTGAGACCCAGTACTTC. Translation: CASSKTRLTETQYF.